This T cell receptor (beta chain) emerged from a study of identical twins. General study points: Beta out-of-frame twin sharing showed a weaker excess.

This clonotype was recorded at least ten times. The antigen is undetermined. Template switching supplied a universal primer site; unique molecular identifiers were carried on the cDNA. One entry per CDR3 protein, called by TCRdb with MiXCR from the 5' RACE reads. Of around 1.7 million distinct CDR3 sequences listed, under 35% are singletons. V shed 0 bases and J 6 bases; nucleotides not matched to a gene: 3. Germline CDR1 is LGHNA and CDR2 is YNFKEQ. The CDR3 is 16 residues long. Sequencing was carried out using cord blood. This clonotype was obtained from a newborn girl in good health. This rearrangement joins TRBV4-2 to TRBJ2-1; 12 bases are shared with TRBD2. In DNA, the CDR3 is TGTGCCAGCAGCCAAGATCTAGCGGGAGGGGTCAATGAGCAGTTCTTC. Translation: CASSQDLAGGVNEQFF.